This passage covers 8 T cell receptor beta chains from one sample sequenced in a study of T cell repertoires in cytomegalovirus infection. TCRdb reanalysed the reads using MiXCR and keeps one entry per CDR3 protein. Of about 920,000 distinct CDR3 sequences listed, around a third are singletons. The antigens for these receptors are not known. The source was cultured CD8+ T cells from PBMCs, collected from culture after CMV antigen stimulation. The source is a human donor in good health (CMV status not recorded). Some clones in this sample may be carry-over from other donors' samples.

This clonotype has a handful of counts. The chain uses TRBV27 and TRBJ2-5, with 8 bases fitting TRBD1. This CDR3 region has 14 residues. Germline-derived CDR1 and CDR2 are MNHEY and SMNVEV (reference sequence). J was trimmed by 3 bases and V by 4 bases; bases with no gene match: 4. CDR3 protein: CASSSRGQEETQYF. CDR3 in DNA: TGTGCCAGCAGTTCAAGGGGACAGGAAGAGACCCAGTACTTC.

V is TRBV9 and J is TRBJ2-1; D remains unclear. This CDR3 spans 15 amino acids. Trimming shortened V by 0 bases and J by 8 bases, and 15 bases separated the two germline ends. Germline V gene lookup returns CDR1 SGDLS and CDR2 YYNGEE. CDR3 DNA: TGTGCCAGCAGCGTAGCTACCGGGTATGGCGATGAGCAGTTCTTC. As protein: CASSVATGYGDEQFF.

The chain uses TRBV13 and TRBJ2-1, with D unclear. CDR3 size: 15 residues. With 4 bases removed from V and 0 bases from J, the gap between germline ends came to 10 bases. From germline, CDR1 is PRHDT and CDR2 FYEKMQ (reference sequence). The CDR3 spells CASSSSLGSYNEQFF. The CDR3 DNA sequence: TGTGCCAGCAGCTCATCACTGGGCTCCTACAATGAGCAGTTCTTC.

The chain has TRBV7-6 and TRBJ2-5; the D is unclear. The germline V gene has CDR1 SGHVS and CDR2 FNYEAQ. This CDR3 is built from 16 residues. With 4 bases removed from V and 4 bases from J, the gap between germline ends came to 19 bases. The CDR3 is CASSSYSPDLGETQYF. The CDR3 nucleotides are TGTGCCAGCAGCTCCTACTCCCCCGACCTAGGAGAGACCCAGTACTTC.

This clonotype showed up just a few times. This chain links TRBV4-1 with TRBJ2-7, with no clear D. Trimming stripped 1 base from V and 3 bases from J, with 7 bases between. CDR1 is MGHRA, CDR2 YSYEKL, per germline. This CDR3 is 13 amino acids long. Here the CDR3 reads CASSQARHYEQYF. Written as DNA, the CDR3 is TGCGCCAGCAGCCAAGCTCGCCACTACGAGCAGTACTTC.

This clonotype appeared a few times. The chain couples TRBV20-1 to TRBJ1-5, with 7 bases identical to TRBD1. CDR1 is DFQATT, CDR2 SNEGSKA, per germline (reference sequence). This CDR3 spans 18 amino acids. V shed 0 bases, J shed 0 bases, and the junction held 11 bases outside the gene matches. CDR3: CSARDGNRGGYSNQPQHF. DNA for the CDR3: TGCAGTGCTAGAGATGGGAACAGGGGTGGATATAGCAATCAGCCCCAGCATTTT.

The sample holds many counts of this clonotype. CDR3 sequence reads: CASSLTTGVSYNEQFF. In DNA, the CDR3 is TGTGCCAGCAGCTTAACTACAGGGGTCTCCTACAATGAGCAGTTCTTC. The chain employs TRBV7-6 and TRBJ2-1; the match to TRBD1 covers 7 bases. This CDR3 spans 16 amino acids. Germline-derived CDR1 and CDR2 are SGHVS and FNYEAQ. J lost 0 bases, V lost 2 bases, and 4 bases had no gene match.

This clonotype has only a few counts. V gene TRBV10-3 combines with J gene TRBJ1-2; D perhaps matches TRBD1 (6 bases). CDR1 and CDR2 (germline): ENHRY, SYGVKD. CDR3 size: 13 residues. V lost 2 bases and J lost 6, with 10 bases in between. For the CDR3, the DNA is TGTGCCATCAGTGAGACAGGGACCAATGGCTACACCTTC. As protein: CAISETGTNGYTF.